Below, 5 T cell receptor beta chains from the same sample are listed, as sequenced in a study of breast tumors, draining lymph nodes, adjacent tissues. TCRdb processed the multiplex PCR reads anew with MiXCR; each CDR3 protein has one entry. The sample consists of a few hundred thousand distinct CDR3 sequences, around 35% of them appearing once. Samples came from axillary lymph nodes draining the breast cancer. What was sequenced was axillary lymph node tissue. The receptors come from a female donor with breast cancer. Some clones in this sample may be carry-over from other donors' samples.

The chain has TRBV5-1 and TRBJ2-7, with D possibly matching TRBD2 (6 bases). Trimming took 2 bases from V and 4 from J, leaving 19 bases between them. Germline V gene lookup returns CDR1 SGHRS and CDR2 YFSETQ. CDR3 length equals 16 residues. The CDR3 nucleotides are TGCGCCAGCAGCTTTGGAGGGCACGGTAGCTCATACGAGCAGTACTTC. Translated, it gives CASSFGGHGSSYEQYF.

V and J are TRBV27 and TRBJ1-2; 8 bases fit TRBD1. Germline trimming cut 5 bases from V and 4 bases from J; bases unmatched to any gene: 12. The CDR3 runs to 16 residues. Germline CDR1 reads MNHEY; CDR2 reads SMNVEV (reference sequence). The CDR3: CASSRGQGQGLYGYTF. Written as DNA, the CDR3 is TGTGCCAGCAGTCGGGGACAAGGACAGGGACTCTATGGCTACACCTTC.

The chain carries TRBV3-1 and TRBJ2-5; D not resolved. The V end lost 2 bases, the J end lost 0 bases, and 7 bases lay between the germline ends. The CDR3 has 14 residues. Germline CDR1 is LGHDT and CDR2 is YNNKEL (reference sequence). The CDR3 sequence is CASSQRLNQETQYF. CDR3 nucleotide sequence: TGTGCCAGCAGCCAAAGGCTAAACCAAGAGACCCAGTACTTC.

The table lists this clonotype with a count of one. This rearrangement joins TRBV9 to TRBJ1-5, with a weak D call TRBD1 (5 bases). The CDR3 has 16 amino acids. The germline V and J ends were trimmed by 0 bases and 5 bases, with 15 bases remaining between them. Germline values: CDR1 SGDLS, CDR2 YYNGEE. The CDR3 nucleotides are TGTGCCAGCAGCGTAGATGGGGCAGGGAAGGATCAGCCCCAGCATTTT. It codes for CASSVDGAGKDQPQHF.

This clonotype was counted many times. J is TRBJ1-4 and V is TRBV12-3 or TRBV12-4; D not resolved. CDR3 length: 13 amino acids. The ends were cut back, 3 bases at V and 5 bases at J, with 7 bases in the middle. CDR3 loop: CASSFKGNEKLFF. CDR3 DNA sequence: TGTGCCAGCAGTTTTAAGGGAAATGAAAAACTGTTTTTT.